Here is one T cell receptor (beta chain) with its context. Its antigen is currently not known. No much larger clone is present one base from it, and per-base qualities are unavailable. This sample is part of a study of control samples from healthy donors and cancer patients (dated by TCRdb to the early 2020s). The protocol used for the library was the immunoSEQ multiplex PCR assay. Sourced from immuneACCESS, this table was stored by TCRdb with only in-frame sequences that have V and J called. A share of the clones is absent; for the studies checked, an unresolved V gene accounts for under half, and the remainder has no known explanation. Recorded for this sample are 80,000 to 100,000 clones; roughly 92% of them occurred a single time. The top ten clones comprise about 3% of the sample. After removal of 4 bases from V and 5 bases from J, the junction retains 7 bases not matched to a gene. The CDR3 goes from the cysteine to the phenylalanine over 15 residues. The kept DNA is CDR3 alone, 45 bases in frame from the first base. Sequences SGHDT (CDR1) and YYEEEE (CDR2) are obtained from the germline V gene.

Sequencing was done on a sample of blood. The chain employs TRBV5-6 and TRBJ1-5, with TRBD1 matching 9 junction bases. This clonotype was sampled from a human donor in good health. The donor label of this sample is uncertain. The nucleotides are TGTGCCAGCAGCCTATGGGACAGGGAACATCAGCCCCAGCATTTT. It encodes CASSLWDREHQPQHF.